This TCR beta chain appears in the sequencing data of a study of identifying expanded T cells in peripheral blood. Findings of the study overall: About 1.2 clones differed between technical replicates, versus approximately 17 and 20 over time. Variance in clone template counts between two-week samples significantly increased with total template count across all healthy donors.

A remark on this clone: The antigen is undetermined.

Here immunoSEQ multiplex PCR was the method, and the copy in TCRdb shows in-frame clones only, minus some. The table lists about 100,000 clones, 87% of them singletons. The CDR3 is 14 amino acids. The V end lost 8 bases, the J end lost 5 bases, and 15 bases lay between the germline ends. Germline-derived CDR1 and CDR2 are LNHDA and SQIVND (reference sequence). Collection occurred without any documented infections or immune events in donors. This TCR was sampled from a person aged 18-69 years in good health. The chain uses TRBV19 and TRBJ1-4; a weak D match, TRBD1 (5 bases). Sequencing was done on a sample of blood. The chain's CDR3 is CASAGREPNEKLFF. In DNA form, the CDR3 reads TGTGCCAGTGCGGGACGGGAACCAAATGAAAAACTGTTTTTT.